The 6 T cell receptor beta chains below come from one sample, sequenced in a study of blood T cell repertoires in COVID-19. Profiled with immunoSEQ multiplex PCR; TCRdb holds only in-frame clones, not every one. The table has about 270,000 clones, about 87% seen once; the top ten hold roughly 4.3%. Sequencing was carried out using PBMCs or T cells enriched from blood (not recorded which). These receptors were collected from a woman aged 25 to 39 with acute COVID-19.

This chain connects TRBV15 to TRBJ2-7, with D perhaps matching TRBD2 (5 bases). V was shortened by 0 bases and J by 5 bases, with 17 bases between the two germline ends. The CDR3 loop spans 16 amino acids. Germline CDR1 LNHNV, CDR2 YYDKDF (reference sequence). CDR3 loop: CATSRDDGRVAHEQYF. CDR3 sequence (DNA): TGTGCCACCAGCAGAGACGACGGGCGGGTGGCCCACGAGCAGTACTTC.

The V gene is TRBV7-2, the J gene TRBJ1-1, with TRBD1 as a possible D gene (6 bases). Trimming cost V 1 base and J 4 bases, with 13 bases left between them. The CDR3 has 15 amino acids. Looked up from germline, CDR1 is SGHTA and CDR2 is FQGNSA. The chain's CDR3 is CASSLDGGASTEAFF. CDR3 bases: TGTGCCAGCAGCTTAGATGGGGGCGCGAGCACTGAAGCTTTCTTT. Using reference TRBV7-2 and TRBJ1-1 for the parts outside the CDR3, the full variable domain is GAGVSQSPSNKVTEKGKDVELRCDPISGHTALYWYRQSLGQGLEFLIYFQGNSAPDKSGLPSDRFSAERTGGSVSTLTIQRTQQEDSAVYLCASSLDGGASTEAFFGQGTRLTVV.

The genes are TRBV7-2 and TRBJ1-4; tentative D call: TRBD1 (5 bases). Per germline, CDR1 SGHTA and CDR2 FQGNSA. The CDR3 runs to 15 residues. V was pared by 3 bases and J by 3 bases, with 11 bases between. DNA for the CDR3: TGTGCCAGCAGCTTTAACCCAGGGTCTAATGAAAAACTGTTTTTT. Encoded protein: CASSFNPGSNEKLFF.

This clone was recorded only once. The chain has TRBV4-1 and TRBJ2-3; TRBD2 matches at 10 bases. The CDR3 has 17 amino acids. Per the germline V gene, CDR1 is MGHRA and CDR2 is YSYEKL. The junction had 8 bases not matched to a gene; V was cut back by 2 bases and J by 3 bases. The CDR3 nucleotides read TGCGCCAGCAGCCAAACGGGACTAGCGAGCAGAACAGATACGCAGTATTTT. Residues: CASSQTGLASRTDTQYF.

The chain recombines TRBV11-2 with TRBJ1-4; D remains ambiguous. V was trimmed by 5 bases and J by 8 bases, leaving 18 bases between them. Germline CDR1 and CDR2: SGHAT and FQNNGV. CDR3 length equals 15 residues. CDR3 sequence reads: CASSPRTGEREKLFF. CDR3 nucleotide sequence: TGTGCCAGCAGCCCGAGGACCGGGGAGAGGGAAAAACTGTTTTTT.

As DNA, the CDR3 is TGTGCCAGCAGTTTCGGTCAGGGGTTGGACAATGAGCAGTTCTTC. Translating gives CASSFGQGLDNEQFF. V and J are TRBV28 and TRBJ2-1, with D possibly being TRBD1 (6 bases). The germline CDR1 and CDR2 sequences are MDHEN and SYDVKM. The CDR3 extends over 15 amino acids. Trimming removed 3 bases from V and 5 bases from J, with 14 bases in between.